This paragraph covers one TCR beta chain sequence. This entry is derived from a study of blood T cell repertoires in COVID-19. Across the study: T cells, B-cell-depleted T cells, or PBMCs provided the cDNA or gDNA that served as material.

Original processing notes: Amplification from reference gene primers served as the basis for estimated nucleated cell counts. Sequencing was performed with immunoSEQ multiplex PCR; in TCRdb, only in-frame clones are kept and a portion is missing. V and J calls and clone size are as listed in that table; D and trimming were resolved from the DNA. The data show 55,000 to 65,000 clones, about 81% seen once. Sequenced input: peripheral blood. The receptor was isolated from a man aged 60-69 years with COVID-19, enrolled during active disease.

The CDR3 spells CASSPEGLNYGYTF. CDR3 coding DNA: TGTGCCAGCAGCCCCGAGGGACTCAACTATGGCTACACCTTC. This chain connects TRBV14 to TRBJ1-2, with D perhaps TRBD1 (5 bases). CDR1 and CDR2 (germline): SGHDN, FVKESK. The ends were cut back, 4 bases at V and 2 bases at J, with 11 bases in the middle. CDR3 size: 14 residues.